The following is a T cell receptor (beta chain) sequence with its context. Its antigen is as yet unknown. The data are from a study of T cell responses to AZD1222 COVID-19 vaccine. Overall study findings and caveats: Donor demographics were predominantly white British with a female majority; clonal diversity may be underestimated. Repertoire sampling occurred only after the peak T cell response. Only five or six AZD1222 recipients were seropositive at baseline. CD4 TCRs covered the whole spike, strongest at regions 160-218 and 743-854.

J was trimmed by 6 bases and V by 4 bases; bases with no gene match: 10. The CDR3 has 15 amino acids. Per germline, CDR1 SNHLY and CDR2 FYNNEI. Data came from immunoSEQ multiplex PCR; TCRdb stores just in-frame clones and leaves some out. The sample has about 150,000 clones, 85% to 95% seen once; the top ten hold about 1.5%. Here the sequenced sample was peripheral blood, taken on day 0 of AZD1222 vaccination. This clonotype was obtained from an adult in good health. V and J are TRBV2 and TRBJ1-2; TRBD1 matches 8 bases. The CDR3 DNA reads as TGTGCCAGCAGTGTTACCGGGACAGGTTGGGATGGCTACACCTTC. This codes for CASSVTGTGWDGYTF. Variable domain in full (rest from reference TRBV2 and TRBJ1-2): EPEVTQTPSHQVTQMGQEVILRCVPISNHLYFYWYRQILGQKVEFLVSFYNNEISEKSEIFDDQFSVERPDGSNFTLKIRSTKLEDSAMYFCASSVTGTGWDGYTFGSGTRLTVV.